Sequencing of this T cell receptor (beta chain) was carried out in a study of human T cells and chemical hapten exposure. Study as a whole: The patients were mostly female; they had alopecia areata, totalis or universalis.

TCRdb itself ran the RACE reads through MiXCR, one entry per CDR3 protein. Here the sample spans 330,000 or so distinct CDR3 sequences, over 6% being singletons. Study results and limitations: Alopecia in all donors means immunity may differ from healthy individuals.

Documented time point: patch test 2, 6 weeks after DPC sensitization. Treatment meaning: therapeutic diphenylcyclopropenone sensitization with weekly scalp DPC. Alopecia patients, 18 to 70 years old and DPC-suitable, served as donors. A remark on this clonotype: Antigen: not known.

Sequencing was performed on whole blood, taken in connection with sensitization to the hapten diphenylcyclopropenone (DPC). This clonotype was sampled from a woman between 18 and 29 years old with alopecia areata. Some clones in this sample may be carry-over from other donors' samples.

The CDR3 spells CASSVTAPHGTEAFF. CDR3 DNA: TGTGCCAGCAGCGTCACGGCTCCTCACGGCACTGAAGCTTTCTTT. The chain employs TRBV7-9 and TRBJ1-1; the D is unclear. V lost 5 bases and J lost 4, with 17 bases in between. Per the germline V gene, CDR1 is SEHNR and CDR2 is FQNEAQ (reference sequence). CDR3 length equals 15 residues.